This TCR beta chain was recovered during a study of graft-versus-host responses after intestinal transplantation. Study summary: Multivisceral, liver-intestinal, or isolated intestinal transplants were given to recipients. Regarding the study as a whole: Maximum circulating GvH clone levels tracked with early post-transplant HvG decreases.

A remark on this clone: What it recognizes is unknown.

Germline V gene sequence: CDR1 SGHAT, CDR2 FQNNGV. The CDR3 runs to 12 residues. The V and J ends lost 5 bases and 7 bases respectively, with 9 bases between them. The method was immunoSEQ multiplex PCR; TCRdb's version includes in-frame clones alone and lacks a portion of them. The repertoire holds 60,000 to 90,000 clones, roughly 88% seen once, with about 1.3% in the top ten. The starting material was unstimulated CD8+ T cells sorted from spleen or lymph node cells, obtained before intestinal transplant. The chain employs TRBV11-2 and TRBJ1-3; D is perhaps TRBD1 (5 bases). The sequence derives from a human donor who received an intestinal transplant. Here the CDR3 reads CASSPAGNTIYF. CDR3 coding DNA: TGTGCCAGCAGCCCAGCAGGGAACACCATATATTTT.